This TCR beta chain was obtained from a study of blood T cells in healthy people across ages. On the study more broadly: About one barcoded beta molecule was captured per two T cells (by template switching).

Total RNA extracted from each sample amounted to at least 5 micrograms. With a J-beta primer mix and a sample-barcoded 5' primer, a second PCR ran about 7 to 11 cycles. TCRdb re-called the 5' RACE reads with MiXCR, one entry per CDR3 protein. Of fewer than 2,000,000 distinct CDR3 sequences listed, roughly two fifths are singletons. This CDR3 contains 14 residues. Trimming removed 6 bases from V and 4 bases from J; junction bases left unmatched: 9. Germline V gene lookup returns CDR1 DFQATT and CDR2 SNEGSKA (reference sequence). Worth noting for this clonotype: Its target is not known.

Study-level points and caveats: The recorded TCR beta diversity per million T cells decreased in a roughly linear manner with age.

The TCR originated in a human donor in good health. Sequencing was carried out using blood. The chain joins TRBV20-1 to TRBJ2-5, with TRBD2 matching over 9 bases. This chain's CDR3 is CSAEAGGRRETQYF. In nucleotides, the CDR3 is TGCAGTGCGGAAGCGGGGGGCAGAAGAGAGACCCAGTACTTC.